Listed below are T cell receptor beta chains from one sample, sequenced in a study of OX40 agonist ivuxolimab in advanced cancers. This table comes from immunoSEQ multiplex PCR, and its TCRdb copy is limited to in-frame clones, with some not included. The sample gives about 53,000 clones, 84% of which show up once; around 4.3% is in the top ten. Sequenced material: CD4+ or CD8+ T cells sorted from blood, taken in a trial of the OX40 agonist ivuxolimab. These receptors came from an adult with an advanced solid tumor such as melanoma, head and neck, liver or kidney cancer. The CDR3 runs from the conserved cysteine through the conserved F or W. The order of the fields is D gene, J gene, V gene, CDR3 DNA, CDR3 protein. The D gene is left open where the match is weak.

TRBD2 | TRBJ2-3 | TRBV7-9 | TGTGCCAGCAGCCTTAGCGGGAGCGCAGATACGCAGTATTTT | CASSLSGSADTQYF
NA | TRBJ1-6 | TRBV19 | TGTGCCAGTACCTCCGGGGGGGTTTATAATTCACCCCTCCACTTT | CASTSGGVYNSPLHF
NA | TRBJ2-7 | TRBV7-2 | TGTGCCAGCAGCCCACGACTAGGTCTAGTGGAGCAGTACTTC | CASSPRLGLVEQYF
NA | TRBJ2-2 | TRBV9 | TGTGCCAGCAGCGTAGGAGCTAACACCGGGGAGCTGTTTTTT | CASSVGANTGELFF
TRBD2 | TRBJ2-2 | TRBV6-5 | TGTGCCAGCAGTGCCAGCGGGGGGGGCACCGGGGAGCTGTTTTTT | CASSASGGGTGELFF
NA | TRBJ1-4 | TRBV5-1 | TGCGCCAGCAGGCAGGAGATTAATGAAAAACTGTTTTTT | CASRQEINEKLFF
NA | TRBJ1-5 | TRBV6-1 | TGTGCCAGCAGTCCTAAGGGCGGAAGCAATCAGCCCCAGCATTTT | CASSPKGGSNQPQHF
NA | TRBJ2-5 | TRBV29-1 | TGCAGCGTTGAGACGTTGGGGTCCCAAGAGACCCAGTACTTC | CSVETLGSQETQYF
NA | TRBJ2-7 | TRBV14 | TGTGCCAGCAGCCAGTTAACCACCCGTGCTGCCGAGCAGTACTTC | CASSQLTTRAAEQYF
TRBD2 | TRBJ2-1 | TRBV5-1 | TGCGCCAGCAGCTTAGGACTAGCGGGAGGGGGTGAGCAGTTCTTC | CASSLGLAGGGEQFF